This T cell receptor beta chain originates from a study of low-dose radiotherapy and immunotherapy resistance in tumors. Looking at the study overall: Per fraction, Cohort 1 was given 0.5 Gy every 2 weeks, for a total of 6.5 Gy. Nivolumab was given to patients as a 240 mg flat dose every two weeks, and ipilimumab at 1 mg/kg every six weeks. Both were delivered intravenously.

The CDR3 runs to 13 residues. V shed 3 bases and J shed 2 bases, with 6 bases lying between them. CDR1 KGHSH and CDR2 LQKENI come from the germline V gene. TRAV and TRBV primers primed cDNA for both TCRalpha and TCRbeta. The authors ran around 20 PCR cycles to amplify TCRs with a constant-region primer and V-primer adapter. TCRdb fed the reads into MiXCR, producing one record per CDR3 protein. Found here are approximately 100,000 distinct CDR3 sequences, roughly 20% of them singletons; the top ten hold 4.1%. This clonotype was recorded many times. Time point in this sample: after trial treatment. The treatment is: LDRT plus nivolumab, ipilimumab, low-dose cyclophosphamide and aspirin (RACIN trial).

This chain joins TRBV18 and TRBJ2-3; perhaps TRBD1 as D (5 bases). This receptor was obtained from a male donor with prostate cancer. The sequences come from PBMCs, collected after low-dose radiotherapy plus immunotherapy. CDR3 nucleotides: TGTGCCAGCTCACCGGGGCCCACAGATACGCAGTATTTT. Protein sequence: CASSPGPTDTQYF.